These 14 T cell receptor beta chains were sequenced from one sample in a study of beta chain features in type 1 diabetes. Study outcomes and limitations: Type 1 diabetes patients had moderately but significantly shorter TCRB CDR3s in all four CD4+ subsets.

These receptors have no known antigen. What was sequenced were expressed TCRB transcripts, since all of the isolated RNA had been reverse transcribed. Clones were read by immunoSEQ multiplex PCR, and TCRdb kept only the in-frame ones, dropping some. Among about 150,000 clones, around 8% were seen once, and the ten largest hold about 1%. Material: central memory CD4+ T cells from blood. The receptors stem from a woman in her thirties or forties with type 1 diabetes.

Turning to this clone: Other DNA sequences in this specimen translate into the identical CDR3. The genes are TRBV2 and TRBJ2-7; 9 bases match TRBD1. The V and J ends lost 4 bases and 6 bases, in that order; junction bases with no gene match: 1. Germline V CDR1 and CDR2: SNHLY, FYNNEI. The CDR3 spans 12 residues. The CDR3 DNA reads as TGTGCCAGCAGTGTGACAGGGGGCGAGCAGTACTTC. Its protein product is CASSVTGGEQYF.

This chain uses TRBV28 with TRBJ1-5; tentative D call: TRBD1 (5 bases). This CDR3 contains 16 residues. Germline V gene data show CDR1 as MDHEN and CDR2 as SYDVKM. Trimming removed 5 bases at V and 3 bases at J, with 17 bases between. CDR3 bases: TGTGCCAGCAGTCCCCCGGGGGAGTCCTTCAATCAGCCCCAGCATTTT. It encodes CASSPPGESFNQPQHF.

V is TRBV5-1 and J is TRBJ1-1; D unclear. V was trimmed by 2 bases and J by 7 bases, leaving 12 bases between them. Germline V gene lookup returns CDR1 SGHRS and CDR2 YFSETQ. This CDR3 region has 13 residues. CDR3 DNA sequence: TGCGCCAGCAGCTTAGACTCCCTGGGTGAAGCTTTCTTT. Translating it yields CASSLDSLGEAFF.

The chain employs TRBV19 and TRBJ2-3; perhaps TRBD2 as D (6 bases). The V end lost 3 bases, the J end lost 5 bases, and 12 bases lay between the germline ends. CDR3 length: 14 residues. The germline V gene has CDR1 LNHDA and CDR2 SQIVND (reference sequence). CDR3 protein: CASSIGGAKDTQYF. CDR3 DNA sequence: TGTGCCAGTAGTATCGGCGGGGCGAAAGATACGCAGTATTTT.

The CDR3 is CASSPGQDTEAFF. The CDR3 nucleotides are TGTGCCAGCAGCCCCGGACAGGACACTGAAGCTTTCTTT. The rearrangement uses TRBV28 and TRBJ1-1; 7 bases fit TRBD1. Germline trimming cut 6 bases from V and 3 bases from J; bases unmatched to any gene: 4. The CDR3 is 13 residues long. Looked up from germline, CDR1 is MDHEN and CDR2 is SYDVKM.

The chain employs TRBV29-1 and TRBJ2-2; weak D call: TRBD2 (5 bases). CDR3 length equals 13 residues. V gave up 7 bases and J gave up 7 bases, with 16 bases separating them. The germline V gene encodes CDR1 SQVTM and CDR2 ANQGSEA. The CDR3 loop reads CSARRAGGGELFF. The CDR3 coding sequence is TGCAGCGCACGGCGGGCGGGCGGCGGGGAGCTGTTTTTT.

A few counts support this clone. The chain joins TRBV18 to TRBJ1-2; 7 bases map to TRBD1. The CDR3 extends over 13 amino acids. The trim removed 1 base at V and 7 bases at J, leaving 3 bases unmatched. Germline-derived CDR1 and CDR2 are KGHSH and LQKENI. Written as DNA, the CDR3 is TGTGCCAGCTCACCACAGGGGGCGGTTGGCTACACCTTC. Translating it yields CASSPQGAVGYTF.

This clone turned up a few times. The CDR3 DNA reads TGTGCCAGCAGGATAGAACTAAGCACAGATACGCAGTATTTT. It encodes CASRIELSTDTQYF. This chain links TRBV6-5 with TRBJ2-3; D gene ambiguous. Germline-derived CDR1 and CDR2 are MNHEY and SVGAGI. Deletions cut 6 bases from V and 0 bases from J, with 10 bases between. The length of the CDR3 is 14 residues.

In its sample, this clone was seen a few times. The rearrangement links TRBV19 to TRBJ1-2; D possibly corresponds to TRBD1 (6 bases). CDR1 is LNHDA and CDR2 is SQIVND in the germline V gene (reference sequence). V was trimmed by 8 bases and J by 6 bases, leaving 19 bases between them. CDR3 length equals 14 residues. The CDR3 coding sequence is TGTGCCAGTCGGAAAGGCTGGACAGAGAATGGCTACACCTTC. It specifies CASRKGWTENGYTF.

This clone was recorded a few times. One base away lies a much larger clone, so this may be a sequencing read error. This sequence joins TRBV27 and TRBJ1-1, with a weak D call TRBD1 (5 bases). V lost 2 bases and J 4 bases, leaving 8 bases between the germline ends. This CDR3 comprises 13 residues. Germline-derived CDR1 and CDR2 are MNHEY and SMNVEV (reference sequence). CDR3 loop: CASSLGGSTEAFF. CDR3 bases: TGTGCCAGCAGTTTAGGGGGGAGCACTGAAGCTTTCTTT.

This clone was observed a few times. The rearrangement joins TRBV30 to TRBJ2-1; the D gene is possibly TRBD2 (6 bases). Germline CDR1 and CDR2: GTSNPN and SVGIG (reference sequence). Trimming took 5 bases from V and 3 from J, leaving 11 bases between them. This CDR3 has 13 amino acids. Here the CDR3 DNA reads TGTGCCTGGCATTCCGGGGGCTACAATGAGCAGTTCTTC. Residues: CAWHSGGYNEQFF.

This clone was seen a few times. The V gene is TRBV30, the J gene TRBJ2-3; TRBD1 matches 7 bases. The germline V gene has CDR1 GTSNPN and CDR2 SVGIG (reference sequence). The CDR3 covers 14 residues. J lost 0 bases, V lost 7 bases, and 7 bases had no gene match. CDR3 nucleotides: TGTGCCTCGCAACAGGGGCCTAGCACAGATACGCAGTATTTT. Protein: CASQQGPSTDTQYF.

This clone came up a few times. This rearrangement joins TRBV2 to TRBJ2-5; 8 nucleotides match TRBD2. The CDR3 sequence is 13 residues long. CDR1 SNHLY and CDR2 FYNNEI come from the germline V gene. V shed 7 bases, J shed 2 bases, and the junction held 3 bases outside the gene matches. For the CDR3, the DNA is TGTGCCAGCATACTAGCGGAACAAGAGACCCAGTACTTC. As protein: CASILAEQETQYF.

The chain links TRBV4-1 to TRBJ1-5, with TRBD1 matching over 8 bases. This CDR3 contains 16 residues. The germline V gene encodes CDR1 MGHRA and CDR2 YSYEKL. Trimming removed 3 bases from V and 9 bases from J; junction bases left unmatched: 13. CDR3: CASSQGTGQGLWPQHF. As DNA, the CDR3 is TGCGCCAGCAGCCAGGGAACCGGACAGGGACTTTGGCCCCAGCATTTT.